The T cell receptor beta chain under discussion was sequenced for a study of breast tumors, draining lymph nodes, adjacent tissues. This clonotype was recorded many times. Its antigen remains unknown. Study-wide results and limits: Tumor repertoires ranked between lymph nodes and nontumor tissue in diversity, with V and J gene preferences. The lymph node origin of tumor T cells was framed as consistent with a hypothesis, not demonstrated. The data were judged consistent with most tumor T cells coming from lymph node and expanding in tumor.

Breast cancer patients provided tissue from their axillary draining lymph nodes. TCRdb analysed the multiplex PCR reads with MiXCR anew, one entry per CDR3 protein. The repertoire holds approximately 280,000 distinct CDR3 sequences, with more than 30% as singletons. The CDR3 totals 16 residues. From germline, CDR1 is SEHNR and CDR2 FQNEAQ (reference sequence). Unmatched junction bases numbered 9, after V lost 5 bases and J lost 4 bases. This chain links TRBV7-9 with TRBJ2-7; 12 bases line up with TRBD1. The clonotype comes from a female donor with breast cancer. Some clones in this sample may be carry-over from other donors' samples. Material for sequencing was axillary lymph node tissue. The CDR3 DNA sequence: TGTGCCAGCAGCCCGACCGGGACAGGGGGCCCATACGAGCAGTACTTC. Protein: CASSPTGTGGPYEQYF.